The rows below give T cell receptor beta chains drawn from one sample of a study of spatial heterogeneity in lung cancer. One entry per CDR3 protein results from TCRdb running MiXCR on the 5' RACE reads. The sample contains some 41,000 distinct CDR3 sequences, approximately 22% of which appear only once. The sequences come from PBMCs, collected at follow-up. The source of these receptors is a female donor with early-stage non-small cell lung cancer. Both conserved end residues are part of each CDR3. A D gene is named only where the DNA matches it firmly. For some rows the clone size is stated as once, few or many, or as a class when expanded; others skip it.

TRBV10-3,TRBJ1-5,.,.,CAISESPVGNQPQHF,TGTGCCATCAGTGAGTCACCGGTGGGCAATCAGCCCCAGCATTTT
TRBV5-4,TRBJ1-3,once,.,CASSSGKISGNTIYF,TGTGCCAGCAGCTCCGGAAAGATCTCTGGAAACACCATATATTTT
TRBV5-6,TRBJ1-1,few,.,CASSLGARTEAFF,TGTGCCAGCAGCTTGGGGGCCAGGACTGAAGCTTTCTTT
TRBV6-1,TRBJ2-3,many,.,CASSEGRGSDTQYF,TGTGCCAGCAGTGAAGGAAGGGGCTCAGATACGCAGTATTTT
TRBV11-2,TRBJ2-1,many,.,CASSSDRSRLLDNEQFF,TGTGCCAGCAGCTCCGACAGGTCGCGTTTGTTAGACAATGAGCAGTTCTTC
TRBV5-1,TRBJ1-1,many,.,CASSLDRVNTEAFF,TGCGCCAGCAGCTTGGACAGGGTGAACACTGAAGCTTTCTTT
TRBV9,TRBJ1-6,many,.,CASSSRGGGFSPLHF,TGTGCCAGCAGCTCACGGGGAGGCGGGTTTTCACCCCTCCACTTT
TRBV20-1,TRBJ1-2,.,TRBD1,CSASRGNYGYTF,TGCAGTGCTAGCAGGGGGAACTATGGCTACACCTTC
TRBV18,TRBJ2-1,.,TRBD1,CANSRDRDNEQFF,TGTGCCAATAGCCGGGACAGGGACAATGAGCAGTTCTTC
TRBV19,TRBJ2-3,once,TRBD1,CASSSGDRRTDTQYF,TGTGCCAGTAGTAGTGGGGACAGACGCACAGATACGCAGTATTTT
TRBV9,TRBJ1-5,.,.,CASSVVGAPNQPQHF,TGTGCCAGCAGCGTGGTAGGGGCCCCGAATCAGCCCCAGCATTTT
TRBV20-1,TRBJ2-1,many,TRBD2,CSVDGTSGNTGYNEQFF,TGCAGTGTTGACGGGACTAGCGGAAATACGGGCTACAATGAGCAGTTCTTC
TRBV12-3/TRBV12-4,TRBJ2-1,few,TRBD2,CASQLIAGEQFF,TGTGCCAGCCAACTAATAGCGGGTGAGCAGTTCTTC
TRBV19,TRBJ2-1,many,.,CASSIELYPYNEQFF,TGTGCCAGTAGTATAGAATTATACCCGTACAATGAGCAGTTCTTC
TRBV7-9,TRBJ2-1,many,.,CASSLAQFAGPGFSNEQFF,TGTGCCAGCAGCTTAGCGCAGTTTGCGGGTCCGGGGTTTAGCAATGAGCAGTTCTTC
TRBV3-1,TRBJ2-1,few,.,CASSQVLRAYNEQFF,.
TRBV6-5,TRBJ2-3,.,TRBD1,CASSHRTGWRTDTQYF,TGTGCCAGCAGTCACAGGACAGGGTGGCGGACAGATACGCAGTATTTT
TRBV20-1,TRBJ1-4,many,TRBD1,CSARDVRGLSEKLFF,TGCAGTGCTAGAGATGTAAGGGGGCTATCTGAAAAACTGTTTTTT
TRBV29-1,TRBJ1-1,.,.,CSVLGVPEAFF,TGCAGCGTTCTAGGGGTCCCTGAAGCTTTCTTT
TRBV7-2,TRBJ2-5,few,.,CASSLIGQSQETQYF,TGTGCCAGCAGCTTAATAGGGCAGTCCCAAGAGACCCAGTACTTC
TRBV3-1,TRBJ2-1,.,TRBD1,CASRQVRQGNNEQFF,TGTGCCAGCAGGCAAGTTCGACAGGGGAACAATGAGCAGTTCTTC
TRBV9,TRBJ2-1,.,TRBD2,CASNVELAGSNEQFF,TGTGCCAGCAACGTAGAACTAGCGGGATCGAATGAGCAGTTCTTC
TRBV18,TRBJ2-7,few,.,CASSPLDAGEQYF,TGTGCCAGCTCACCACTTGACGCGGGCGAGCAGTACTTC
TRBV5-4,TRBJ1-1,.,.,CASSSRHITEAFF,TGTGCCAGCAGCTCCCGACATATAACTGAAGCTTTCTTT
TRBV2,TRBJ1-2,.,.,CASSDYGYTF,TGTGCCAGCAGCGATTATGGCTACACCTTC
TRBV7-3,TRBJ1-1,many,.,CASSLSGITNTEAFF,TGTGCCAGCAGCTTATCGGGCATAACGAACACTGAAGCTTTCTTT
TRBV2,TRBJ1-1,few,.,CASSEYDTEAFF,TGTGCCAGCAGTGAGTATGACACTGAAGCTTTCTTT
TRBV5-1,TRBJ1-4,few,.,CASSGGLSEKLFF,TGCGCCAGCAGCGGGGGCCTTTCCGAAAAACTGTTTTTT
TRBV29-1,TRBJ2-5,medium-sized,.,CSVGSGLETQYF,TGCAGCGTGGGGAGCGGGCTCGAGACCCAGTACTTC
TRBV14,TRBJ1-5,.,.,CASSFGGDGQPQHF,TGTGCCAGCAGCTTCGGAGGGGACGGTCAGCCCCAGCATTTT
TRBV7-6,TRBJ2-1,many,TRBD2,CASSYNTGGEQFF,TGTGCCAGCAGCTACAATACGGGAGGTGAGCAGTTCTTC
TRBV2,TRBJ1-5,many,TRBD1,CASTGQGAQPQHF,TGTGCCAGCACAGGACAGGGTGCTCAGCCCCAGCATTTT
TRBV19,TRBJ2-1,many,.,CASSNAPGTAVEFF,TGTGCCAGTAGTAACGCCCCGGGGACTGCGGTTGAGTTCTTC
TRBV10-2,TRBJ1-6,few,.,CASSRTQGSPLHF,TGCGCCAGCAGTCGGACGCAGGGGTCACCCCTCCACTTT
TRBV5-1,TRBJ1-1,.,.,CASSLEGREETEAFF,TGCGCCAGCAGCTTGGAGGGCAGGGAGGAGACTGAAGCTTTCTTT
TRBV5-4,TRBJ1-4,.,.,CALCGEEKLFF,TGTGCCCTGTGCGGGGAAGAAAAACTGTTTTTT
TRBV4-1,TRBJ2-2,many,.,CASSQAIGTGELFF,TGCGCCAGCAGCCAAGCAATAGGGACCGGGGAGCTGTTTTTT
TRBV9,TRBJ2-1,.,.,CASALADPYNEQFF,TGTGCCAGCGCCTTAGCGGACCCCTACAATGAGCAGTTCTTC
TRBV6-2/TRBV6-3,TRBJ1-2,.,.,CASCRDRQSYGYTF,TGTGCCAGCTGCCGGGACCGCCAAAGCTATGGCTACACCTTC
TRBV11-2,TRBJ2-7,medium-sized,.,CASSLESSVARPYEQYF,TGTGCCAGCAGCTTAGAGTCCTCAGTGGCCCGACCTTACGAGCAGTACTTC
TRBV7-9,TRBJ2-2,many,TRBD2,CASLLATTGELFF,TGTGCCAGCCTACTAGCGACCACCGGGGAGCTGTTTTTT
TRBV10-3,TRBJ2-5,.,.,CAISEAQETQYF,TGTGCCATAAGTGAGGCGCAAGAGACCCAGTACTTC
TRBV27,TRBJ2-1,few,TRBD2,CASSYSSGRYPSYNEQFF,TGTGCCAGCAGCTATTCTAGCGGGAGGTATCCCTCCTACAATGAGCAGTTCTTC
TRBV3-1,TRBJ2-3,.,.,CASSPGRTDTQYF,TGTGCCAGCAGCCCCGGACGGACAGATACGCAGTATTTT
TRBV29-1,TRBJ2-2,.,TRBD1,CSCRTGVNTGELFF,TGCAGCTGCAGGACAGGGGTCAACACCGGGGAGCTGTTTTTT
TRBV2,TRBJ2-3,.,TRBD2,CASTIAGGRDTQYF,TGTGCCAGCACGATAGCGGGGGGCCGAGATACGCAGTATTTT
TRBV5-1,TRBJ1-2,.,TRBD1,CASSFVTGSAGYTF,TGCGCCAGCAGCTTCGTGACAGGGTCGGCTGGCTACACCTTC
TRBV10-3,TRBJ1-2,once,.,CAISGLDPPLYGYTF,TGTGCCATCAGTGGGTTGGATCCGCCCCTCTATGGCTACACCTTC
TRBV6-2/TRBV6-3,TRBJ2-5,.,.,CASSYGGAGEGVTQYF,TGTGCCAGCAGTTACGGGGGGGCAGGGGAAGGCGTGACCCAGTACTTC
TRBV9,TRBJ2-2,many,TRBD1,CASSATTGTGPTGELFF,TGTGCCAGCAGCGCAACGACCGGGACAGGCCCCACCGGGGAGCTGTTTTTT
TRBV7-6,TRBJ2-1,.,TRBD1,CASTKDRGSSYNEQFF,TGTGCCAGCACCAAGGACAGGGGGAGCTCCTACAATGAGCAGTTCTTC
TRBV19,TRBJ1-1,few,TRBD1,CASSRQGVTEAFF,TGTGCCAGTAGTCGCCAGGGGGTCACTGAAGCTTTCTTT
TRBV10-3,TRBJ2-5,few,.,CAIGPTAQETQYF,TGTGCCATAGGACCGACCGCCCAAGAGACCCAGTACTTC
TRBV5-1,TRBJ2-6,.,.,CASSLGGGTGANVLTF,TGCGCCAGCAGCTTGGGAGGCGGGACCGGGGCCAACGTCCTGACTTTC
TRBV5-5,TRBJ2-1,many,.,CASSLVGRNEQFF,TGTGCCAGCAGCTTGGTCGGGAGAAATGAGCAGTTCTTC
TRBV7-8,TRBJ2-3,.,.,CASSPPLRLEGVHTQYF,TGTGCCAGCAGCCCTCCCCTGCGACTAGAGGGCGTCCATACGCAGTATTTT
TRBV5-1,TRBJ2-5,.,.,CASSLFRGTQYF,TGCGCCAGCAGCTTGTTTCGGGGGACCCAGTACTTC
TRBV6-1,TRBJ1-6,once,.,CASSESSSPLHF,TGTGCCAGCAGTGAAAGTAGCTCACCCCTCCACTTT
TRBV12-3/TRBV12-4,TRBJ2-7,.,.,CASSLGISYEQYF,TGTGCCAGCAGCCTTGGGATCTCCTACGAGCAGTACTTC
TRBV9,TRBJ1-4,many,.,CASSEAVYNEKLFF,TGTGCCAGCTCCGAGGCCGTCTATAATGAAAAACTGTTTTTT